These 30 T cell receptor beta chains share one sample of origin, sequenced in a study of STAT5B mutations in CD4+ large granular lymphocyte leukemia. Libraries were prepared by immunoSEQ multiplex PCR; TCRdb keeps only in-frame clonotypes and omits some of them. The sample consists of fewer than 40,000 clones, more than 65% of them appearing once. Sequencing was performed on CD4+ T cells from blood buffy coats. These receptors were taken from a human donor in good health.

The chain's CDR3 is CASSRNRGGGELFF. For the CDR3, the DNA is TGTGCCAGCAGTCGCAACAGGGGTGGCGGGGAGCTGTTTTTT. The chain combines TRBV6-6 with TRBJ2-2, with TRBD1 identical over 7 bases. The CDR3 length is 14 residues. V dropped 5 bases and J dropped 7; count of bases not matched to a gene: 7. Germline V gives CDR1 MNHNY, CDR2 SVGAGI (reference sequence).

The chain links TRBV27 to TRBJ1-4; D perhaps matches TRBD1 (5 bases). CDR3 length: 14 residues. Germline assignment: CDR1 MNHEY and CDR2 SMNVEV (reference sequence). V was cut by 6 bases and J by 4 bases, with 12 bases left in between. The CDR3 sequence: CASSNDRFNEKLFF. DNA for the CDR3: TGTGCCAGCAGCAACGACAGATTTAATGAAAAACTGTTTTTT.

CDR3 in DNA: TGTGCCAGCATCGTAACCGATGCTGGAAACACCATATATTTT. It specifies CASIVTDAGNTIYF. V is TRBV6-1 and J is TRBJ1-3, with unresolved D. The CDR3 consists of 14 residues. CDR1 is MNHNS and CDR2 is SASEGT in the germline V gene. Trimming removed 7 bases at V and 2 bases at J, with 12 bases between.

This clone was counted only a few times. The CDR3 here is CAGSHGGARQPQHF. CDR3 DNA: TGTGCCGGCTCCCACGGGGGGGCAAGGCAGCCCCAGCATTTT. The chain employs TRBV19 and TRBJ1-5; TRBD1 might be the D (6 bases). CDR3 length: 14 amino acids. Trimming shortened V by 11 bases and J by 7 bases, and 21 bases separated the two germline ends. Germline assignment: CDR1 LNHDA and CDR2 SQIVND (reference sequence).

The V and J genes are TRBV12-5 and TRBJ1-2, with D possibly TRBD1 on 5 matching bases. CDR1 and CDR2 (germline): LGHNT, FRNRAP. The CDR3 is 14 amino acids. Trimming pared 6 bases from V and 4 bases from J, leaving 15 bases between. The CDR3 here is CASGGDRGGYGYTF. The CDR3 region has the DNA TGTGCTAGTGGCGGGGATAGGGGCGGCTATGGCTACACCTTC.

The chain is built from TRBV9 and TRBJ2-1, with D perhaps matching TRBD1 (6 bases). Germline loops: CDR1 SGDLS, CDR2 YYNGEE. This CDR3 contains 13 residues. Trimming took off 2 bases at V and 8 bases at J, with 11 bases between the two ends. The CDR3 DNA reads as TGTGCCAGCAGCGTTGGACAGTTCGATGAGCAGTTCTTC. It translates to CASSVGQFDEQFF.

This clone was detected only once. The rearrangement links TRBV6-1 to TRBJ1-2; D may be TRBD1 (5 bases). There are 14 residues in the CDR3. Germline CDR1 and CDR2: MNHNS and SASEGT. The ends were cut back, 8 bases at V and 4 bases at J, with 17 bases in the middle. The CDR3, as DNA: TGTGCCAGCTCCTCCGGGGGGTCCCTCTATGGCTACACCTTC. Protein sequence: CASSSGGSLYGYTF.

V and J are TRBV30 and TRBJ1-3; D unclear. Germline V lookup: CDR1 GTSNPN, CDR2 SVGIG (reference sequence). Trimming shortened V by 1 base and J by 3 bases, and 4 bases separated the two germline ends. This CDR3 is built from 12 residues. The CDR3 nucleotides are TGTGCCTGGAGTGGGGTTGGAAACACCATATATTTT. This translates into CAWSGVGNTIYF.

Here the CDR3 DNA reads TGTGCCAGCAGCCTTGGACTAGCGGGAGGTCTAGATACGCAGTATTTT. As protein: CASSLGLAGGLDTQYF. The chain couples TRBV27 to TRBJ2-3, with 14 bases matching TRBD2. The trim removed 6 bases at V and 5 bases at J, leaving 7 bases unmatched. Germline CDR1 and CDR2: MNHEY and SMNVEV (reference sequence). The CDR3 has 16 amino acids.

This chain uses TRBV2 with TRBJ2-2; D not resolved. Between the trimmed V and J ends, which lost 9 bases and 0 bases, there was a span of 14 bases. There are 15 residues in the CDR3. Germline CDR1 SNHLY, CDR2 FYNNEI. The CDR3 region is CASAWAKTNTGELFF. DNA for the CDR3: TGTGCCAGTGCCTGGGCGAAAACGAACACCGGGGAGCTGTTTTTT.

The rearrangement links TRBV10-3 to TRBJ1-1; 7 nucleotides agree with TRBD1. Germline CDR1 is ENHRY and CDR2 is SYGVKD. The CDR3 covers 15 residues. Trimming cost V 1 base and J 6 bases; bases outside gene matches: 8. CDR3 amino acids: CAISEFREGAAEAFF. Written as DNA, the CDR3 is TGTGCCATCAGTGAGTTTAGGGAGGGGGCGGCTGAAGCTTTCTTT.

The chain couples TRBV11-1 to TRBJ2-1; no reliable D call. The CDR3 totals 12 residues. V shed 8 bases and J shed 9 bases, with 14 bases lying between them. From germline, CDR1 is SGHAT and CDR2 FQDESV (reference sequence). CDR3: CASRGTHLEQFF. The CDR3 nucleotides are TGTGCCAGCCGAGGAACCCACCTTGAGCAGTTCTTC.

This sequence joins TRBV30 and TRBJ1-6; 8 nucleotides line up with TRBD1. Germline lookup yields CDR1 GTSNPN and CDR2 SVGIG (reference sequence). The trim removed 2 bases at V and 6 bases at J, leaving 3 bases unmatched. CDR3 length: 14 residues. The CDR3 region is CAWSMGQANSPLHF. The CDR3 coding sequence is TGTGCCTGGAGTATGGGACAGGCTAATTCACCCCTCCACTTT. Together with reference TRBV30 and TRBJ1-6, the CDR3 gives the full variable domain: SQTIHQWPATLVQPVGSPLSLECTVEGTSNPNLYWYRQAAGRGLQLLFYSVGIGQISSEVPQNLSASRPQDRQFILSSKKLLLSDSGFYLCAWSMGQANSPLHFGNGTRLTVT.

The rearrangement joins TRBV21-1 to TRBJ1-6; TRBD1, the D gene given by the table, was not confirmed from the DNA. TRBV21-1 is a documented pseudogene. The CDR3 has 17 amino acids. The CDR3 DNA follows: TGTGCCAGCAGCAAAGGGGCAGAGAGCTCCTATAATTCACCCCTCCACTTT. Translating gives CASSKGAESSYNSPLHF.

The chain combines TRBV6-1 with TRBJ1-2; D might be TRBD1 (6 bases). The germline V gene has CDR1 MNHNS and CDR2 SASEGT. This CDR3 spans 13 amino acids. The V gene lost 3 bases and the J gene lost 8 bases, with 13 bases spanning the gap. Here the CDR3 DNA reads TGTGCCAGCAGTGAGAGGGGGGCGGGCGGCTACACCTTC. Amino acid sequence: CASSERGAGGYTF.

The chain links TRBV9 to TRBJ1-1; possible D gene TRBD1, 6 bases. CDR1 and CDR2 from the germline V gene are SGDLS and YYNGEE. V lost 4 bases to trimming and J lost 6 bases, with 16 bases between them. CDR3 length equals 14 residues. The CDR3 loop reads CASSPSGGWSEAFF. The CDR3 bases are TGTGCCAGCAGCCCTTCGGGGGGCTGGTCTGAAGCTTTCTTT.

In nucleotides, the CDR3 is TGTGCCTGGAGTGTTACCGGGGGGCAAGGCTCCTATGGCTACACCTTC. It encodes CAWSVTGGQGSYGYTF. The chain has TRBV30 and TRBJ1-2; perhaps TRBD1 as D (6 bases). Germline CDR1 is GTSNPN and CDR2 is SVGIG (reference sequence). CDR3 length: 16 amino acids. Trimming removed 0 bases from V and 4 bases from J, with 18 bases in between.

The rearrangement joins TRBV9 to TRBJ2-5; D is unclear. The CDR3 extends over 14 amino acids. Germline V lookup: CDR1 SGDLS, CDR2 YYNGEE. V lost 0 bases to trimming and J lost 3 bases, with 9 bases between them. The CDR3 bases are TGTGCCAGCAGCGTAGAGGGCCTAAAAGAGACCCAGTACTTC. Translation gives CASSVEGLKETQYF.

CDR3 sequence: CASGGTGGEKLFF. CDR3 DNA: TGTGCCAGCGGCGGGACAGGGGGCGAAAAACTGTTTTTT. The genes are TRBV25-1 and TRBJ1-4, with TRBD1 identical over 12 bases. CDR1 and CDR2 from the germline V gene are MGHDK and SYGVNS. The CDR3 extends over 13 amino acids. The junction had 3 bases not matched to a gene; V was cut back by 8 bases and J by 8 bases.

The rearrangement joins TRBV27 to TRBJ2-1; D tentatively fits TRBD1 or TRBD2 (5 bases each). The CDR3 runs to 15 residues. Germline CDR1 and CDR2: MNHEY and SMNVEV (reference sequence). Trimming removed 11 bases from V and 0 bases from J, with 17 bases in between. The CDR3 nucleotides are TGTGCCTCCCAAAAACGGGACGTCTCCTACAATGAGCAGTTCTTC. Residues: CASQKRDVSYNEQFF.

V gene TRBV21-1 combines with J gene TRBJ2-7; TRBD1, the table's D call, lacks a check against the DNA. TRBV21-1 is labeled a pseudogene. The CDR3 has 16 residues. CDR3 region: CASSKGRGQEAYEQYF. In DNA form, the CDR3 reads TGTGCCAGCAGCAAAGGGAGGGGACAGGAAGCCTACGAGCAGTACTTC.

The rearrangement joins TRBV5-1 to TRBJ1-3; D gene unclear. The V end was cut by 4 bases, the J end by 0 bases, with 11 bases between. The germline V gene encodes CDR1 SGHRS and CDR2 YFSETQ. The CDR3 spans 15 residues. In DNA form, the CDR3 reads TGCGCCAGCAGCCCCGACCGGAGCTCTGGAAACACCATATATTTT. Amino acid sequence: CASSPDRSSGNTIYF.

The chain carries TRBV15 and TRBJ2-1; 13 bases agree with TRBD2. The germline gives CDR1 LNHNV, CDR2 YYDKDF (reference sequence). The ends lost 4 bases at V and 6 bases at J; junction bases unmatched: 3. The CDR3 is 15 amino acids. The CDR3 loop is CATSTRTSGGNEQFF. For the CDR3, the DNA is TGTGCCACCAGCACTCGGACTAGCGGGGGCAATGAGCAGTTCTTC.

This clone was counted between two and nine times. The gene calls are TRBV7-9 and TRBJ1-5; tentatively, D is TRBD1 (6 bases). Deletions cut 0 bases from V and 6 bases from J, with 12 bases between. The CDR3 has 15 amino acids. Germline V CDR1 and CDR2: SEHNR, FQNEAQ (reference sequence). The CDR3 DNA is TGTGCCAGCAGCTTAGCGGGGGGCGGTGTTCAGCCCCAGCATTTT. Protein: CASSLAGGGVQPQHF.

The V call is TRBV11-2, the J call TRBJ1-1; D possibly corresponds to TRBD1 (5 bases). The germline CDR1 and CDR2 sequences are SGHAT and FQNNGV. CDR3 length: 12 residues. The V end lost 5 bases, the J end lost 7 bases, and 11 bases lay between the germline ends. CDR3 residues: CASSPIGGEAFF. In DNA form, the CDR3 reads TGTGCCAGCAGCCCAATCGGGGGTGAAGCTTTCTTT.

The genes are TRBV4-1 and TRBJ2-5; TRBD2 aligns across 12 bases. Matching the DNA end better, TRBJ2-7 makes the J call doubtful. The CDR3 runs 18 residues. CDR1 is MGHRA and CDR2 is YSYEKL in the germline V gene. CDR3 sequence: CASSRQGATSGSSYEQYF. The CDR3 nucleotides are TGCGCCAGCAGCCGGCAGGGGGCGACTAGCGGGAGCTCCTACGAGCAGTACTTC.

This clone was seen just once. The chain recombines TRBV19 with TRBJ1-5; 10 bases map to TRBD1. The trim removed 1 base at V and 7 bases at J, leaving 4 bases unmatched. This CDR3 region has 15 residues. Germline CDR1 LNHDA, CDR2 SQIVND (reference sequence). CDR3 bases: TGTGCCAGTAGTATAGTGACAGGGGGCGAGCAGCCCCAGCATTTT. Protein product: CASSIVTGGEQPQHF.

The chain combines TRBV19 with TRBJ1-1; 11 bases agree with TRBD1. The germline V gene encodes CDR1 LNHDA and CDR2 SQIVND (reference sequence). This CDR3 is 14 amino acids long. V dropped 5 bases and J dropped 7; count of bases not matched to a gene: 6. CDR3 protein: CASSLGQGAGEAFF. DNA of the CDR3: TGTGCCAGTAGTCTTGGACAGGGGGCGGGTGAAGCTTTCTTT.

This rearrangement joins TRBV19 to TRBJ1-1; TRBD1 aligns across 7 bases. The CDR3 has 14 residues. Unmatched junction bases numbered 7, after V lost 8 bases and J lost 1 base. CDR1 and CDR2 (germline): LNHDA, SQIVND (reference sequence). The CDR3 DNA sequence: TGTGCCAGTCGTCGACAGGGAGAGAACACTGAAGCTTTCTTT. Its translation is CASRRQGENTEAFF.

The CDR3 nucleotides are TGTGCCAGCTCACCGGGGGGCGCGGAGAAGGGAGCGTATGGCTACACCTTC. Its protein is CASSPGGAEKGAYGYTF. The chain employs TRBV18 and TRBJ1-2; possibly TRBD1 for D (6 bases). In germline, CDR1 is KGHSH, CDR2 LQKENI. CDR3 length: 17 residues. Trimming stripped 3 bases from V and 5 bases from J, with 22 bases between.